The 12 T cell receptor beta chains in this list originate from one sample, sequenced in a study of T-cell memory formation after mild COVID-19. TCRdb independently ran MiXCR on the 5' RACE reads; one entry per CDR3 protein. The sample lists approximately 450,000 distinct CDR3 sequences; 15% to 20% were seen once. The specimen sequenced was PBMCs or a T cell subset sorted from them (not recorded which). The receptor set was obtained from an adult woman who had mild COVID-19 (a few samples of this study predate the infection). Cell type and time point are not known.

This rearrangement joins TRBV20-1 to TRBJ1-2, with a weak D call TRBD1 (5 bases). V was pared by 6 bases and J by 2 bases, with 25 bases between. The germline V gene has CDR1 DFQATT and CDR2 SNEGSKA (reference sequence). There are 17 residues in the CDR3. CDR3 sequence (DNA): TGCAGTGCCATATTCCGGGGGACTATACCCGCCAACTATGGCTACACCTTC. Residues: CSAIFRGTIPANYGYTF.

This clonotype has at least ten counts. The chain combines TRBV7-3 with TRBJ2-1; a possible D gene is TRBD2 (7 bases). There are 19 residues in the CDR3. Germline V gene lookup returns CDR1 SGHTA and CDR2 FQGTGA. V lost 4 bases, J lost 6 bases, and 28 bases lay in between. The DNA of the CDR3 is TGTGCCAGCAGCTCCCTCGTGTTAATGGGGGGGGGCTTAGGCAATGAGCAGTTCTTC. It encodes CASSSLVLMGGGLGNEQFF.

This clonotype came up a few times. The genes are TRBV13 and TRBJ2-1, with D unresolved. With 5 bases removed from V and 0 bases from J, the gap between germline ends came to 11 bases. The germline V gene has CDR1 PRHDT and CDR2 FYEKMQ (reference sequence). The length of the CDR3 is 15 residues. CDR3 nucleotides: TGTGCCAGCAGCCAAAGACCCAGCTCCTACAATGAGCAGTTCTTC. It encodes CASSQRPSSYNEQFF.

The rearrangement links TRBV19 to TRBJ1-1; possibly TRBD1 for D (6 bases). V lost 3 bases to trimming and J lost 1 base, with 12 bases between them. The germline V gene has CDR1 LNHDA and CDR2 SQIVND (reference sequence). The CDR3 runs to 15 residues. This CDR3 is CASSMSRGENTEAFF. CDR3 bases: TGTGCCAGTAGTATGTCCAGGGGCGAGAACACTGAAGCTTTCTTT.

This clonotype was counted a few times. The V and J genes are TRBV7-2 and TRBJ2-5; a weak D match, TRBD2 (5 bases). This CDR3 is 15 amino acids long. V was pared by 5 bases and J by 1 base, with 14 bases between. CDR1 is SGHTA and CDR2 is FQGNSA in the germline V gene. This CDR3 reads CASSLGVGSQETQYF. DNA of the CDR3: TGTGCCAGCAGCCTCGGGGTGGGCTCCCAAGAGACCCAGTACTTC.

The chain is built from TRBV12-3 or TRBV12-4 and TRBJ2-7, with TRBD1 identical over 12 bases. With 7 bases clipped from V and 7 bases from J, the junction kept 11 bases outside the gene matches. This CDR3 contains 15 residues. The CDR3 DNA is TGTGCCAGCACCCGAGGGGACAGGGGGCTCAGGGAGCAGTACTTC. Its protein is CASTRGDRGLREQYF.

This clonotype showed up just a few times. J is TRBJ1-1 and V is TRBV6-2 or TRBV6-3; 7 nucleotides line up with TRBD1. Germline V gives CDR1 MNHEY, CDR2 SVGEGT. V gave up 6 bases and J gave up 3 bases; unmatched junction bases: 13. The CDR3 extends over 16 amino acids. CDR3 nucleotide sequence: TGTGCCAGCAGCCGCCTCAACAGGGGACTGGACACTGAAGCTTTCTTT. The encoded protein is CASSRLNRGLDTEAFF.

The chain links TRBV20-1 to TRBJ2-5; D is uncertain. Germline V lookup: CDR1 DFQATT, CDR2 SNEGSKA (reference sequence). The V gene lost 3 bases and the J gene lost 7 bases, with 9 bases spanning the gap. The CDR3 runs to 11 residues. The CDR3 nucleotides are TGCAGTGCTAGCCCCACCGGGACCCAGTACTTC. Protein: CSASPTGTQYF.

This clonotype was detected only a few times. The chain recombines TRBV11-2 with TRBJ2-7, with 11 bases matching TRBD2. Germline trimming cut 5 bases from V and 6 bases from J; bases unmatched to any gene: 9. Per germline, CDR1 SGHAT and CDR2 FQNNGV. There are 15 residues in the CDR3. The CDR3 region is CASSLRNSGRAEQYF. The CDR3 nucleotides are TGTGCCAGCAGCCTACGGAATAGCGGGAGGGCCGAGCAGTACTTC.

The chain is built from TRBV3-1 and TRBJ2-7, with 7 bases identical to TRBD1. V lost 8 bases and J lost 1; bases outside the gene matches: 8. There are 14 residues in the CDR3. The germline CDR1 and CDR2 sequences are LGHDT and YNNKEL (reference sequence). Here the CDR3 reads CASSLMGQSYEQYF. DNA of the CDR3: TGTGCCAGCTCCTTGATGGGACAGTCCTACGAGCAGTACTTC.

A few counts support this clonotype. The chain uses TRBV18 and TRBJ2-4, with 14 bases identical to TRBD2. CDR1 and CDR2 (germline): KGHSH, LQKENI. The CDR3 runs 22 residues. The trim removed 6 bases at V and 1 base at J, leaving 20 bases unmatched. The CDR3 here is CASSPSVMWGLAGVRAKNIQYF. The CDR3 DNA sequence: TGTGCCAGCTCCCCTTCGGTGATGTGGGGACTAGCGGGAGTACGGGCCAAAAACATTCAGTACTTC.

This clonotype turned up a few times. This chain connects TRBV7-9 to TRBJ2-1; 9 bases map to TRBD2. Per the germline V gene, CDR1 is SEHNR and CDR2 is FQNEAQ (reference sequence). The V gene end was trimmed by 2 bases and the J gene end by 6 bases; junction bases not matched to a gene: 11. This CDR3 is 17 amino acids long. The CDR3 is CASSLIGAGGPGNEQFF. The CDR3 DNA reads TGTGCCAGCAGCTTAATCGGGGCGGGAGGGCCTGGCAATGAGCAGTTCTTC.